What follows describes a single T cell receptor (beta chain). The target antigen is unknown. Trimming removed 6 bases at V and 0 bases at J, with 12 bases between. The germline V gene has CDR1 SEHNR and CDR2 FQNEAQ (reference sequence). This CDR3 has 14 residues. In TCRdb, the RT-PCR reads were re-called with MiXCR into one record per CDR3 protein. The sample lists 560,000 or so distinct CDR3 sequences, 6% to 9% occurring once. The sample is drawn from a study of response to subunit inactivated influenza vaccine. Points from the study as a whole: Authors suggested that a seasonal influenza vaccination recruits few new T cells each time.

This clonotype was sampled from a man aged 50 to 75 who received an inactivated influenza vaccine. The genes are TRBV7-9 and TRBJ2-7; weak D call: TRBD2 (5 bases). Source: PBMCs from blood, taken less than 25 months after vaccination. As DNA, the CDR3 is TGTGCCAGCAGTCTAATACGGGACTCCTACGAGCAGTACTTC. It translates to CASSLIRDSYEQYF. Drawing the rest from reference TRBV7-9 and TRBJ2-7, the complete variable domain is DTGVSQNPRHKITKRGQNVTFRCDPISEHNRLYWYRQTLGQGPEFLTYFQNEAQLEKSRLLSDRFSAERPKGSFSTLEIQRTEQGDSAMYLCASSLIRDSYEQYFGPGTRLTVT.